This TCR beta chain was captured by sequencing in a study of cytomegalovirus exposure and HLA in healthy donors. The ends were cut back, 6 bases at V and 4 bases at J, with 7 bases in the middle. Per germline, CDR1 MNHNS and CDR2 SASEGT. The CDR3 runs to 11 residues. It was with 60 Vbeta and 13 Jbeta primers that the PCR ran. The repertoire was sequenced with immunoSEQ multiplex PCR; TCRdb's copy has only in-frame clones and lacks some. The sample records about 69,000 clones, roughly 71% being singletons. The rearrangement joins TRBV6-1 to TRBJ2-7; D is unclear. This clonotype was obtained from a woman aged 55 to 70 in good health and CMV-seropositive. The sample consisted of PBMCs. The CDR3 DNA follows: TGTGCCAGCAGAACAGAGTACGAGCAGTACTTC. Its protein product is CASRTEYEQYF.